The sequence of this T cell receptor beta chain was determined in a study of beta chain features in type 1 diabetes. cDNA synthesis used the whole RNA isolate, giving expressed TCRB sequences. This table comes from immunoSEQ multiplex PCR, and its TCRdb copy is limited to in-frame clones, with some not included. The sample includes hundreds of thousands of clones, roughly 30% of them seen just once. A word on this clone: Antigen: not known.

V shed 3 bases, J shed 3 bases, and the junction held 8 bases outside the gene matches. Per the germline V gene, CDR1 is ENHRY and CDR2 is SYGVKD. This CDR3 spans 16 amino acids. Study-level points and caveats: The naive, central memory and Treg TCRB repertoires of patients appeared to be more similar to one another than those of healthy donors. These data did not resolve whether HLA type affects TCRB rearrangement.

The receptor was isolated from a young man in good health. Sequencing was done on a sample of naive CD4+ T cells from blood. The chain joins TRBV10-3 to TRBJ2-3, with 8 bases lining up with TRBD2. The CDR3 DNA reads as TGTGCCATCAGTGATTCCCGAGCGGGAGTTACAGATACGCAGTATTTT. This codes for CAISDSRAGVTDTQYF.